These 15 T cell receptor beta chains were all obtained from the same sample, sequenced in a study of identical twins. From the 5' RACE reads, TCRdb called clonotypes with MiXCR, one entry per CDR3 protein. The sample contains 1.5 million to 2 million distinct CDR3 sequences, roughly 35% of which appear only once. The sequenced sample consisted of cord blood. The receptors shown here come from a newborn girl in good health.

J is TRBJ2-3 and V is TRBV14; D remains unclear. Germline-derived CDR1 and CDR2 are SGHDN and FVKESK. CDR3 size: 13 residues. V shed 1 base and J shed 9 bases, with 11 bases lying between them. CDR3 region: CASSQARKWTQYF. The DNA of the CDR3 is TGTGCCAGCAGCCAAGCACGGAAGTGGACGCAGTATTTT.

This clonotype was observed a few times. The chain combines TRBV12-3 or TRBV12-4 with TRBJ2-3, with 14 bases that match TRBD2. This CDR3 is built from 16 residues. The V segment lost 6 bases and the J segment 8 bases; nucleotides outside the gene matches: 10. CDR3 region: CASSHLTSGGAGTQYF. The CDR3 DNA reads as TGTGCCAGCAGCCACCTGACTAGCGGGGGGGCGGGTACGCAGTATTTT.

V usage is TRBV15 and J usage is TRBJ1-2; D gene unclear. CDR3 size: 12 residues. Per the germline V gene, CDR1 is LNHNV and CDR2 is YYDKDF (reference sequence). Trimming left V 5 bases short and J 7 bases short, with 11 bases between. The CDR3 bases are TGTGCCACCAGCTCTGACGGCCGTGGCTACACCTTC. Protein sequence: CATSSDGRGYTF.

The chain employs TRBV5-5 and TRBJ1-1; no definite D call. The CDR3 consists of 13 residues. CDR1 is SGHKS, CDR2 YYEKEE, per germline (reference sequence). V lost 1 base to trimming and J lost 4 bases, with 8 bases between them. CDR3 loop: CASSLLGSTEAFF. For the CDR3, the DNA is TGTGCCAGCAGCTTGTTGGGGAGCACTGAAGCTTTCTTT.

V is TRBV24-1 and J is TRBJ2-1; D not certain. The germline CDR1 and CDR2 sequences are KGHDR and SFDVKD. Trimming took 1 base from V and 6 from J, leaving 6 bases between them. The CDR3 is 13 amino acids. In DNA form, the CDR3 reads TGTGCCACCAGTGATTTCGTGGTCAATGAGCAGTTCTTC. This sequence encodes CATSDFVVNEQFF.

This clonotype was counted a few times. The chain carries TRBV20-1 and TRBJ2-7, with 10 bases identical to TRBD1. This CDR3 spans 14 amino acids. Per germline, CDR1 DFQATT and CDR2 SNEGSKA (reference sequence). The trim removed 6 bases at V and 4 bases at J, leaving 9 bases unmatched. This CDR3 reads CSAARTGGWYEQYF. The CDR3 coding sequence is TGCAGTGCGGCTAGGACAGGGGGGTGGTACGAGCAGTACTTC.

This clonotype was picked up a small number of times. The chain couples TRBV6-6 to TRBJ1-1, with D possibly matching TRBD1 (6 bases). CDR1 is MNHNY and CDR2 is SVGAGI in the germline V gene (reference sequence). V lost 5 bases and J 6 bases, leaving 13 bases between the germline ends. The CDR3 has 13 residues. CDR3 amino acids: CASSGFRGPEAFF. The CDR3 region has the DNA TGTGCCAGCAGTGGATTCAGGGGTCCTGAAGCTTTCTTT.

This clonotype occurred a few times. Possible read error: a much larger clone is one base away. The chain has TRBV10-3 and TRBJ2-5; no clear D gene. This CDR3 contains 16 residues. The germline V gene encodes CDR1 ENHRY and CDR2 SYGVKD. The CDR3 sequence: CANSEPSADVQETQYF. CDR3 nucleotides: TGTGCCAACAGTGAGCCGTCCGCCGATGTCCAAGAGACCCAGTACTTC.

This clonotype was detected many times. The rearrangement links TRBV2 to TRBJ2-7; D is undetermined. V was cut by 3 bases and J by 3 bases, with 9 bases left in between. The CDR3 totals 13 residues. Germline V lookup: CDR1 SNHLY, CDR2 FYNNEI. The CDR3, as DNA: TGTGCCAGCAGTGAGAGACAAATCTACGAGCAGTACTTC. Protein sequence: CASSERQIYEQYF.

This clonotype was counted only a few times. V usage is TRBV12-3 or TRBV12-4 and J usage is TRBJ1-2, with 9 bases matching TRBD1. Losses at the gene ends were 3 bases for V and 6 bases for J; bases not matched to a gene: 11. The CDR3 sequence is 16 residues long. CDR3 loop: CASSFRPGQGLDGYTF. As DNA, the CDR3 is TGTGCCAGCAGTTTCCGTCCGGGACAGGGTTTGGATGGCTACACCTTC.

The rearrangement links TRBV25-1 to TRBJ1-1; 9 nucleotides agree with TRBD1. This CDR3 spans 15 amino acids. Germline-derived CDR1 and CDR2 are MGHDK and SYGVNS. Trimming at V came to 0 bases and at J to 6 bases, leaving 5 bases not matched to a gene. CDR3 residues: CASSEYLGQGPEAFF. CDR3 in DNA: TGTGCCAGCAGTGAATATCTGGGACAGGGCCCTGAAGCTTTCTTT.

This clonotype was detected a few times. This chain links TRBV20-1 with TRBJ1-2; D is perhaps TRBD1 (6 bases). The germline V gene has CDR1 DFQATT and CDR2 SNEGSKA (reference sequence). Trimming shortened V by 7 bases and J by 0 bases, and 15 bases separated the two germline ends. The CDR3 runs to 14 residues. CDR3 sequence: CSGTGIPSNYGYTF. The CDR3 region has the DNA TGCAGTGGCACAGGGATCCCCTCTAACTATGGCTACACCTTC.

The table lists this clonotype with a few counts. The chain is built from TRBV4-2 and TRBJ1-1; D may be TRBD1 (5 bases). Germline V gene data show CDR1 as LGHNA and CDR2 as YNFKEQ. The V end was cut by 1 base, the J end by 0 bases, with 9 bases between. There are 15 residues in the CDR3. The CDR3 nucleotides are TGTGCCAGCAGCCAAGTTCAGGGCCTGAACACTGAAGCTTTCTTT. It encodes CASSQVQGLNTEAFF.

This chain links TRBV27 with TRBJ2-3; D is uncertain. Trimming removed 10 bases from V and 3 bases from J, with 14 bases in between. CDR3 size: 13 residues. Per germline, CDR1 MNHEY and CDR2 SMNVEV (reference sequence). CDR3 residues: CATVKVGTDTQYF. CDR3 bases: TGTGCCACCGTTAAGGTGGGAACAGATACGCAGTATTTT.

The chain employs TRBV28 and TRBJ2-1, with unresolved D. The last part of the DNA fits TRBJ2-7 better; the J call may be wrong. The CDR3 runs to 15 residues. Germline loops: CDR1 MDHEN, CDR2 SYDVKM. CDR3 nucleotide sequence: TGTGCCAGCGGGCAAATGCGGACGGTATACAATGAGCAGTACTTC. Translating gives CASGQMRTVYNEQYF.